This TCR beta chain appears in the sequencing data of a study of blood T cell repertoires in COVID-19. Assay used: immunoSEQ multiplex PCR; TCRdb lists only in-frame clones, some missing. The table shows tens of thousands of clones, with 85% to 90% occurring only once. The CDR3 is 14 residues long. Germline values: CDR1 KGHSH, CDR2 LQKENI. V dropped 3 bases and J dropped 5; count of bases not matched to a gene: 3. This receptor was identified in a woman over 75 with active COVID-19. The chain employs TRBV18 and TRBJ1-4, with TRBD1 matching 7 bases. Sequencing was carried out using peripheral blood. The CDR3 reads CASSPGTENEKLFF. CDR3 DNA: TGTGCCAGCTCACCTGGGACAGAAAATGAAAAACTGTTTTTT.